This T cell receptor beta chain derives from a study of T cell responses to AZD1222 COVID-19 vaccine (dated by TCRdb to about 2021). Notes on the research overall: A total of about 230 trial participants underwent TCR sequencing, of whom some 210 received two doses of AZD1222 and some 25 received two doses of the MenACWY control vaccine. Enrollment into the trials was organized by age into subgroups of 18-55, 56-69 and 70-plus years, and those subgroups contained about 160, 30 and 59 TCR-sequenced participants, respectively.

The CDR3 regions of human TCRbeta chains were analyzed by immunosequencing. The authors processed their data as follows. TCRs in the repertoires were matched against a reference library of SARS-CoV-2-specific TCRs that had been generated with the MIRA antigen-specificity platform. Breadth meant the fraction of unique TCRs that were SARS-CoV-2-associated, whereas depth meant the fraction of total T cells that were SARS-CoV-2-associated. Each spike-specific TCR was assigned to its reactive spike region and to a CD4 or CD8 class using the MIRA data. Log10-transformed breadth and depth values were compared by one-way ANOVA with Sidak's multiple comparisons tests. Entries here come from immuneACCESS through TCRdb and include only in-frame sequences with V and J called. Some clones fail to appear in such tables; in the studies checked, an unresolved V gene covers under half of the shortfall, and the cause of the remainder is unknown. For V, J and clone size, that table is used; D and trimming come from the DNA. Recorded for this sample are tens of thousands of clones; 75% to 90% of them occurred a single time. More than 12% of the sample is in the top ten clones.

Points on this clone: No antigen is known for it. Qualities for individual bases were not recorded, and no much larger clone is one base off.

What this sample's time point label stands for: about 28 days (+/-7) after the second vaccine dose. AZD1222 recipients whose second dose came at about 4 weeks and those whose second dose came at about 12 weeks were combined into one group, since spike-specific TCR depth and breadth did not differ between the two schedules. Vaccinee samples were obtained from the UK trials COV001 and COV002, which included a single-blind randomized controlled phase 2/3 trial of AZD1222 (ChAdOx1 nCoV-19) in healthy adults. For TCRbeta chain sequencing, PBMC samples were collected from trial participants at day 0 and at day 28 after the second dose. Findings and caveats that apply to the study as a whole: After two AZD1222 doses, spike-specific TCR breadth and depth were significantly higher than at day 0 and than in MenACWY recipients. In the small 56-69-year group, the increase in depth fell short of significance, most likely because of low power. Reportedly, almost half of the unique spike-specific TCRs recognized epitopes lying outside the regions that are mutated in the B.1.351 and B.1.1.7 variants. Conclusions about previously exposed vaccinees are limited because only five to seven AZD1222 recipients were SARS-CoV-2 seropositive at baseline. Because no day 14 peak-response samples were available, repertoires were characterized only after the peak T cell response. CD4 TCRs associated with the vaccine covered the entire spike protein, and the dominant responses were in regions 160-218 and 743-854. Participants were mostly white British, with more females than males. The authors suggested clonal diversity may have been underestimated.

V drops 4 bases and J drops 3 bases, leaving 19 bases in between. CDR1 and CDR2 (SGHDT, YYEEEE) derive from the germline V gene. The CDR3 holds 16 amino acids from the cysteine to the phenylalanine. This entry keeps only the CDR3 DNA: 48 bases, framed from base 1. This sequence originates from an adult who received the AZD1222 COVID-19 vaccine. The chain couples TRBV5-6 to TRBJ1-1, with TRBD1 perhaps the D gene, on 5 matching bases. The sequencing here drew on peripheral blood, taken 28 days after the second AZD1222 dose. CDR3 region: CASSPRGGTRDTEAFF. The nucleotide sequence is TGTGCCAGCAGCCCTCGGGGAGGGACCCGCGACACTGAAGCTTTCTTT.